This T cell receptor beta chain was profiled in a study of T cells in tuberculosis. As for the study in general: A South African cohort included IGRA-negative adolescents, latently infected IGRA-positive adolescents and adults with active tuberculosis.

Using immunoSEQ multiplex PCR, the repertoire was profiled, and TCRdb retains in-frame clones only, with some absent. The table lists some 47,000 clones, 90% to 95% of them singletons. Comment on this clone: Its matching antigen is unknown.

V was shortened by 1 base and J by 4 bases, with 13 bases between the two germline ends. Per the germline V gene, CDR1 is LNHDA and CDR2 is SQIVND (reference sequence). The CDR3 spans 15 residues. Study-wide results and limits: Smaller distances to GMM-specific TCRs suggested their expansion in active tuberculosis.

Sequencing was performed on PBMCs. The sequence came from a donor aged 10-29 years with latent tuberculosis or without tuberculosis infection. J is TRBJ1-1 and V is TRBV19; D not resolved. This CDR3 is CASSIGSEGGTEAFF. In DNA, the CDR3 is TGTGCCAGTAGTATAGGGTCTGAGGGAGGCACTGAAGCTTTCTTT.